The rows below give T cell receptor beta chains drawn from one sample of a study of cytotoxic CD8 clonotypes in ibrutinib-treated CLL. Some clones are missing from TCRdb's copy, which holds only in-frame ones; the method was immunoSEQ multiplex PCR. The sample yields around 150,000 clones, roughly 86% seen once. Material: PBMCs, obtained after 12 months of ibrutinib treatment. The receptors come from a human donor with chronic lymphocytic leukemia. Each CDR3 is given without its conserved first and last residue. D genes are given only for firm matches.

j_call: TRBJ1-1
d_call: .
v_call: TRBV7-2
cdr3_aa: ASSLSSEAF

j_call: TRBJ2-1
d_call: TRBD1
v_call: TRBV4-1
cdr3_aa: ASSHPGQGFGNEQF

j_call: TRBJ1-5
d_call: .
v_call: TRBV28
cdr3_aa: ASSFGQRFGQPQH

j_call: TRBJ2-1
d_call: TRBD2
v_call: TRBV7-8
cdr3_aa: ASSPRLGLAWNEQF

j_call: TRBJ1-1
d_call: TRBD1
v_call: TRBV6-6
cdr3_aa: ASLDRVNTEAF

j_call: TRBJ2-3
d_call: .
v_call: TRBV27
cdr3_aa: ARTTDTQY

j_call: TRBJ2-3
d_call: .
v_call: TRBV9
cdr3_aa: ASSVGFTDTQY

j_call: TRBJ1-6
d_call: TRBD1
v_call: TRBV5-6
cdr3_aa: ASSLPGTGLGTLH

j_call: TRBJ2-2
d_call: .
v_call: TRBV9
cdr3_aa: ASSVQGRNTGELF

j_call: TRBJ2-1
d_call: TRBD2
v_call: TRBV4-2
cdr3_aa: ASSQDLGLAGGEQF

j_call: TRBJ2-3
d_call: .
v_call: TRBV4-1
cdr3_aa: ASSPLIIGTQY

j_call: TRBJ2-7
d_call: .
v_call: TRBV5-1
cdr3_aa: ASSYQGTDTYEQY

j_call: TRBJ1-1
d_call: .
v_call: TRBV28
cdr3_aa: ASSLPLNTEAF

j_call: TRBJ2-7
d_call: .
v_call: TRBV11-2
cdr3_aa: ASSVGLSAYEQY

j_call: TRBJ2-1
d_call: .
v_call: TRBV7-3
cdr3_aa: ASSPARGGNEQF

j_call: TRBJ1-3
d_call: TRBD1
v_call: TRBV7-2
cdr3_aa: ASSLGTGRVDTIY

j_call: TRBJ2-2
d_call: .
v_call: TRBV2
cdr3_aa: ASSEVGTGELF

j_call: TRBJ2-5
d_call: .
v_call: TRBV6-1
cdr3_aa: ASSEPRTKLRETQY

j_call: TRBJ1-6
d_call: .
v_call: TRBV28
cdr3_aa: ASSSDSPLH

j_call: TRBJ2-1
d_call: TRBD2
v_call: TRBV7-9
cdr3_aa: ASSFLAGGLYNEQF

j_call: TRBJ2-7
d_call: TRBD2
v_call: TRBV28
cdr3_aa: ASSTKRTSVGEQY

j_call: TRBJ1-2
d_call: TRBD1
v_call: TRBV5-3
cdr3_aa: ARSLARQGDYGYT

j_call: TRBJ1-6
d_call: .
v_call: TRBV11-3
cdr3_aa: ASSLEGGNSPLH

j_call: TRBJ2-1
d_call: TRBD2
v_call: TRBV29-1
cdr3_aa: SVAGLAPNNEQF

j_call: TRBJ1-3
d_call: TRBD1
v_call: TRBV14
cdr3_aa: ASSATGDTIY

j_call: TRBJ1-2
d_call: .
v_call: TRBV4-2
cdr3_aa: ASGPPREGGYGYT

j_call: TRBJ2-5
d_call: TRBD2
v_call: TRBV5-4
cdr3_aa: ASSLGSSGGARETQY

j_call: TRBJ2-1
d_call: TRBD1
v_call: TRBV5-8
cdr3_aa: ASSNPGIGTGFDEQF

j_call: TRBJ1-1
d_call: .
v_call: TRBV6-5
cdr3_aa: ASGLRGRVTEAF

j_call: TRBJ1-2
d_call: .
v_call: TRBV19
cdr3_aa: ASSIEGGYGYT

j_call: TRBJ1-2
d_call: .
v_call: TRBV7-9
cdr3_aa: ASSEFGGGDGYT

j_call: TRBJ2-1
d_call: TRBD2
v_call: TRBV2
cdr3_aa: ASSDLGAGRGEQF

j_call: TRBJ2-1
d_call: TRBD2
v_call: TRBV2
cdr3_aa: ASSRGLAPDNEQF

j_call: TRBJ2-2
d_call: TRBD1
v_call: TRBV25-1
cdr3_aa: ASSPPFGQGWTGELF

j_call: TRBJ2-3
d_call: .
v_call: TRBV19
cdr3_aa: ASSIAVASDTQY

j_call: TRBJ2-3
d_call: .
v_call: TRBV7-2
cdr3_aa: ASSLRQADTQY

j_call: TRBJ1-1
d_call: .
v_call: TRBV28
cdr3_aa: ASREQGNTEAF

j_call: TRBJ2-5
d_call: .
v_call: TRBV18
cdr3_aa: ASSPAANAETQY

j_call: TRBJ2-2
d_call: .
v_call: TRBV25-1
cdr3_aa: ASSEPRQSTGELF

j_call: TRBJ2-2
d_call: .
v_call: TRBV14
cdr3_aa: ASSQELGNTGELF

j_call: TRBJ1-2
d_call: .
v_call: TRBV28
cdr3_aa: ASSLGSGFRTGCT

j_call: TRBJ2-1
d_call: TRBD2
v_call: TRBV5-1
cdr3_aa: ASSLGRVRAGVNNEQF

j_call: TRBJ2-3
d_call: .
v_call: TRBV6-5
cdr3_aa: ASSILTSTDTQY

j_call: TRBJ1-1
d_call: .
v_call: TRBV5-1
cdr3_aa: ASSLAATANTEAF

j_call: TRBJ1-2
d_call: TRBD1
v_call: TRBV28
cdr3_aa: ASSYPTGTANYGYT

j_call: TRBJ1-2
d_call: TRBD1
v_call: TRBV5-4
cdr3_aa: ASSLLQGVVYGYT

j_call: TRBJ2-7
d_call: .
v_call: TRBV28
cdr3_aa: ASSSANREQY

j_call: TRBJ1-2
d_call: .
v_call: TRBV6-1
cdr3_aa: AIRSGINYGYT

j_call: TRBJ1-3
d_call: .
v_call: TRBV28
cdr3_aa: ASSLAASSGNTIY

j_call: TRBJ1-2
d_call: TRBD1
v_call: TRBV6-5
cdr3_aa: ASSYRQGGYYGYT

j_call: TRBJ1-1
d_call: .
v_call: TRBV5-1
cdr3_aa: ASSLGGNTEAF

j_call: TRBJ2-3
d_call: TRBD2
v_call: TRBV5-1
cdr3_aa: ASSLGDGRADTQY

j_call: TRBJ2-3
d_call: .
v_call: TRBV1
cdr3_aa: TSKRTSGRTDTQY

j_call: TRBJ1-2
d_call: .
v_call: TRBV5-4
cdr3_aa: ASSLGTRGPA

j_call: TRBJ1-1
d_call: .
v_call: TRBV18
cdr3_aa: ASSRSQGSEAF

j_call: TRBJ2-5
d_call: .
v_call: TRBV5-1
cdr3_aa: ASSPDRKTQY

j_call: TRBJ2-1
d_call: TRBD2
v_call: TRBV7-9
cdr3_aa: ASSVTAGVSSNEQF

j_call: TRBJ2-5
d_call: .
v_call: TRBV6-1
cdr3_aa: ASSTPGKETQY

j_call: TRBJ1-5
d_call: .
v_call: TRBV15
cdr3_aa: ATSRGNGHSNQPQH

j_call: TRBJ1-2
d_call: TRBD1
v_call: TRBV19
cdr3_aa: ASSIDDREVNYGYT